These T cell receptor beta chains were read from a single sample in a study of beta chain features in type 1 diabetes. Libraries were prepared by immunoSEQ multiplex PCR; TCRdb keeps only in-frame clonotypes and omits some of them. This sample yields about 900,000 clones, of which under 20% are seen a single time; around 0.02% belongs to the top ten. The material sequenced was naive CD4+ T cells from blood. These receptors originate from a young woman in good health. CDR3s include the opening cysteine and the closing phenylalanine or tryptophan. Fields, in order: V gene, clone size, D gene, J gene, CDR3 DNA, CDR3 protein. D genes are given only for firm matches. A clone size is listed for some rows: how often the clone was seen (once, few, many), or a class if it is expanded.

TRBV2	few	NA	TRBJ2-6	TGTGCCAGCACCCAAGACTCTGGGGCCAACGTCCTGACTTTC	CASTQDSGANVLTF
TRBV7-3	NA	TRBD2	TRBJ2-1	TGTGCCAGCAGCTCAAAACCCTTAGCGGGATATGAGCAGTTCTTC	CASSSKPLAGYEQFF
TRBV5-4	once	NA	TRBJ1-5	TGTGCCAGCAGCATAGGACCAGATAGCAATCAGCCCCAGCATTTT	CASSIGPDSNQPQHF
TRBV7-2	few	NA	TRBJ2-1	TGTGCCAGCAGCTTGGCATCCTACAATGAGCAGTTCTTC	CASSLASYNEQFF
TRBV6-5	few	NA	TRBJ1-4	TGTGCCAGCAGTTACTCTGGGGGATGGAATGAAAAACTGTTTTTT	CASSYSGGWNEKLFF
TRBV7-8	NA	TRBD2	TRBJ2-4	TGTGCCAGCAGCTTAGCGGTTACTAGCGGGCGGCGGGGGGCCAAAAACATTCAGTACTTC	CASSLAVTSGRRGAKNIQYF
TRBV7-2	few	TRBD2	TRBJ2-4	TGTGCCAGCAGCTTAGTTGCTAGCGGGAGTAGCAAAAACATTCAGTACTTC	CASSLVASGSSKNIQYF
TRBV10-1	NA	TRBD2	TRBJ2-2	TGCGCCAGCAGTAGGGAACTAGCGGGAGTATCCGGGGAGCTGTTTTTT	CASSRELAGVSGELFF
TRBV11-3	few	NA	TRBJ2-3	TGTGCCAGCAGCTTGACAGGTGATACGCAGTATTTT	CASSLTGDTQYF
TRBV6-6	NA	TRBD2	TRBJ2-1	TGTGCCAGCAGTGTAAGCGGGGGGACCTACAATGAGCAGTTCTTC	CASSVSGGTYNEQFF
TRBV7-2	few	TRBD1	TRBJ1-6	TGTGCCAGCAGCTGGGGGACAGGGGGCATTCAGGCCCTCCACTTT	CASSWGTGGIQALHF
TRBV15	NA	NA	TRBJ2-1	TGTGCCACCAGCACGCAACTAGCCCAGCCGGGGTTCTTC	CATSTQLAQPGFF